Below are 7 T cell receptor beta chains sequenced from a single sample in a study of cytomegalovirus exposure and HLA in healthy donors listed by TCRdb under 2017. Receptor amplification or capture employed the immunoSEQ multiplex PCR assay. For the multiplex PCR, a mixture combining 60 forward primers for TCR Vbeta segments and 13 reverse primers for TCR Jbeta segments was used. Sourced from immuneACCESS, this table was stored by TCRdb with only in-frame sequences that have V and J called. A share of the clones is absent; for the studies checked, an unresolved V gene accounts for under half, and the remainder has no known explanation. This sample lists around 170,000 clones; over 75% were detected once. Around 2.2% of the sample lies in the top ten. The sequencing input was PBMCs. These receptors were obtained from a man in his 60s in good health and CMV-seronegative.

The chain uses TRBV2 and TRBJ2-2; TRBD2 matches 8 bases. The CDR3 length is 16 residues. Per germline, CDR1 SNHLY and CDR2 FYNNEI. The trim removed 6 bases at V and 0 bases at J, leaving 6 bases unmatched. CDR3 DNA sequence: TGTGCCAGCAGCCGCCCTAGCGGGTCGAACACCGGGGAGCTGTTTTTT. This translates into CASSRPSGSNTGELFF.

The chain recombines TRBV6-5 with TRBJ2-1; TRBD2 matches at 10 bases. The ends lost 0 bases at V and 9 bases at J; junction bases unmatched: 2. This CDR3 region has 14 residues. CDR1 is MNHEY, CDR2 SVGAGI, per germline. The CDR3 nucleotides are TGTGCCAGCAGTTACTCGTCTAGCGGGGGTGAGCAGTTCTTC. Residues: CASSYSSSGGEQFF.

The table lists this clone with a few counts. The chain is built from TRBV4-3 and TRBJ2-1; 8 nucleotides align to TRBD2. CDR3 length equals 17 residues. The ends lost 0 bases at V and 5 bases at J; junction bases unmatched: 9. Per the germline V gene, CDR1 is LGHNA and CDR2 is YSLEER. The CDR3 loop reads CASSQEGLAGMDNEQFF. DNA for the CDR3: TGCGCCAGCAGCCAAGAGGGGTTAGCGGGGATGGACAATGAGCAGTTCTTC.

The table lists this clone with a count of one. The J gene is TRBJ2-5, the V gene TRBV7-9, with 12 bases matching TRBD1. Judging by the DNA end, TRBJ2-7 fits better; the J call may be wrong. Germline assignment: CDR1 SEHNR and CDR2 FQNEAQ (reference sequence). CDR3 length equals 15 residues. CDR3 loop: CASSPGQGARYEQYF. For the CDR3, the DNA is TGTGCCAGCAGTCCGGGACAGGGGGCAAGGTACGAGCAGTACTTC.

The J gene is TRBJ2-7, the V gene TRBV2, with TRBD1 identical over 8 bases. The V gene end was trimmed by 2 bases and the J gene end by 5 bases; junction bases not matched to a gene: 2. Germline-derived CDR1 and CDR2 are SNHLY and FYNNEI. The CDR3 totals 13 residues. The CDR3 DNA is TGTGCCAGCAGTGAACAGGGGGCCCACGAGCAGTACTTC. Translation: CASSEQGAHEQYF.

In DNA form, the CDR3 reads TGTGCCAGCAGCTTATGGCAGGGGTATGAGCAGTTCTTC. It yields the protein CASSLWQGYEQFF. This chain connects TRBV5-4 to TRBJ2-1; possible D gene TRBD1, 6 bases. Germline lookup yields CDR1 SGHNT and CDR2 YYREEE (reference sequence). V was shortened by 2 bases and J by 8 bases, with 11 bases between the two germline ends. The CDR3 spans 13 residues.

The rearrangement links TRBV10-2 to TRBJ2-5, with a tentative D call TRBD1 (6 bases). Germline CDR1 is WSHSY and CDR2 is SAAADI. The CDR3 runs to 15 residues. Trimming left V 11 bases short and J 5 bases short, with 24 bases between. The DNA for the CDR3 is TGCGCCGGGAAATCTAGCTCCCCAGGGGACGAGACCCAGTACTTC. As protein: CAGKSSSPGDETQYF.